This is a list of T cell receptor beta chains from one sample in a study of T cell repertoires in cytomegalovirus infection. A single record per CDR3 protein comes from TCRdb applying MiXCR to the reads. The repertoire consists of roughly 760,000 distinct CDR3 sequences, with approximately 34% occurring once and the leading ten covering more than 2.5%. Sequenced input: PBMCs. All receptors derive from a human donor in good health (CMV status not recorded). Some clones in this sample may be carry-over from other donors' samples. The conserved cysteine and the conserved F or W are not part of the CDR3 here. Clone size appears in some rows only: once, few, many, or a class for an expanded clone.

size,J,V,CDR3
NA,TRBJ1-1,TRBV7-8,ASRTTGAHTEAF
few,TRBJ2-7,TRBV28,ASSPGTVIGYEQY
NA,TRBJ2-7,TRBV12-3/TRBV12-4,ASSLSGGKPYEQY
few,TRBJ1-2,TRBV20-1,SARDAQGLLGYGYT
few,TRBJ1-6,TRBV7-2,ASSLDGRPNSPLH
NA,TRBJ2-1,TRBV7-8,ASSLAFVGGPSKGEQF
NA,TRBJ2-7,TRBV5-1,ASGPSSSYEQY
NA,TRBJ1-5,TRBV7-2,ASSLDGGRGQPQH
few,TRBJ2-5,TRBV12-3/TRBV12-4,ASSHGGGRETQY
few,TRBJ2-1,TRBV19,ATYSGGELHEQF
NA,TRBJ2-6,TRBV28,ASSLAVGANVLT
NA,TRBJ2-6,TRBV27,ASTPGSGANVLT
NA,TRBJ2-7,TRBV28,ASNVGGAEFYEQY
NA,TRBJ2-3,TRBV11-2,ASSLLNAGTDTQY
NA,TRBJ2-1,TRBV7-9,ASSFTGSIYNEQF
NA,TRBJ2-1,TRBV12-3/TRBV12-4,AITGATSSYNEQF
NA,TRBJ1-1,TRBV7-8,ASSALIVVNTEAF
NA,TRBJ2-1,TRBV6-1,ASSSDRASYNEQS
few,TRBJ2-3,TRBV20-1,SARLGGPTDTQY
NA,TRBJ1-3,TRBV9,ASSVDRGARGNTIY
NA,TRBJ2-1,TRBV6-8,ASSPAGGGAGNEQF
NA,TRBJ2-5,TRBV6-5,ASSYTGTSGGQETQY
NA,TRBJ1-5,TRBV12-3/TRBV12-4,ASSLTSSNQPQH
NA,TRBJ1-4,TRBV5-4,ASSFAGSKEKLF
NA,TRBJ1-1,TRBV7-2,ASSRGGDEAF
NA,TRBJ1-5,TRBV20-1,SARDGSGGNQPQH
NA,TRBJ2-1,TRBV7-2,ASSDSRAGNEQF
NA,TRBJ2-5,TRBV10-3,AISGGLAETQY
NA,TRBJ2-3,TRBV6-2/TRBV6-3,ASSVAGGRPDTQY